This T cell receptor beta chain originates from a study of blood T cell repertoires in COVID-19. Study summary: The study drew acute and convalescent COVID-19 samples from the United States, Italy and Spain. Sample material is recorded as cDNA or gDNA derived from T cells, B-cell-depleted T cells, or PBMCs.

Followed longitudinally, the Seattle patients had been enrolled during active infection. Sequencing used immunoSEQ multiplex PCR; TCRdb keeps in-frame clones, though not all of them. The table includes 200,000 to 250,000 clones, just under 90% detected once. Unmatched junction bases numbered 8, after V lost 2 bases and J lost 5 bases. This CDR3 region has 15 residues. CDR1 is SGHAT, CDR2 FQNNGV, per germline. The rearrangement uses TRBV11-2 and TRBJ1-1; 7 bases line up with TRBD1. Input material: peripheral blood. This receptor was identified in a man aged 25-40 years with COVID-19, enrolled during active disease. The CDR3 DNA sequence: TGTGCCAGCAGCTTAAACAGAGGGGGCCTTACTGAAGCTTTCTTT. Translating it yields CASSLNRGGLTEAFF.